Listed here are 29 T cell receptor beta chains from one sample, sequenced in a study of blood T cell repertoires in COVID-19. Clones were read by immunoSEQ multiplex PCR, and TCRdb kept only the in-frame ones, dropping some. The repertoire holds 160,000 or so clones, about 80% seen once, with under 0.75% in the top ten. Sequenced sample: peripheral blood. These receptors were taken from a man aged 60 to 69 with acute or convalescent COVID-19.

This clone occurred a few times. This chain links TRBV7-2 with TRBJ2-3, with a tentative D call TRBD1 (6 bases). Germline CDR1 reads SGHTA; CDR2 reads FQGNSA. V lost 5 bases, J lost 4 bases, and 10 bases lay in between. The CDR3 is 13 residues long. CDR3 nucleotides: TGTGCCAGCAGCCGCAACAGGGCAGATACGCAGTATTTT. It encodes CASSRNRADTQYF.

The V and J genes are TRBV6-5 and TRBJ2-3; 7 nucleotides agree with TRBD2. Germline values: CDR1 MNHEY, CDR2 SVGAGI. This CDR3 region has 15 residues. Unmatched junction bases numbered 7, after V lost 6 bases and J lost 1 base. CDR3 bases: TGTGCCAGCAGCTTTCTTGCGGGGGGCACAGATACGCAGTATTTT. Translation: CASSFLAGGTDTQYF.

This rearrangement joins TRBV7-2 to TRBJ1-5; D perhaps matches TRBD1 (5 bases). This CDR3 contains 15 residues. Deletions cut 7 bases from V and 1 base from J, with 14 bases between. Germline values: CDR1 SGHTA, CDR2 FQGNSA. This chain's CDR3 is CASNRDFGSNQPQHF. Written as DNA, the CDR3 is TGTGCCAGCAACCGGGACTTTGGGAGCAATCAGCCCCAGCATTTT.

The V and J genes are TRBV9 and TRBJ2-1, with 12 bases that match TRBD2. CDR1 and CDR2 (germline): SGDLS, YYNGEE. Trimming cost V 0 bases and J 7 bases; bases outside gene matches: 14. This CDR3 region has 19 residues. The CDR3 region has the DNA TGTGCCAGCAGCGTAGCTGGGCTAGCGGGGGGGCGAATTGGGAATGAGCAGTTCTTC. Residues: CASSVAGLAGGRIGNEQFF.

The rearrangement joins TRBV21-1 to TRBJ1-1. TRBV21-1 is listed as a pseudogene. The CDR3 length is 14 residues. The CDR3 region is CASSKAGGATEAFF. Here the CDR3 DNA reads TGTGCCAGCAGCAAAGCTGGCGGGGCCACTGAAGCTTTCTTT.

The chain combines TRBV7-2 with TRBJ2-3, with D possibly TRBD1 on 5 matching bases. Looked up from germline, CDR1 is SGHTA and CDR2 is FQGNSA. The CDR3 runs 13 residues. Trimming left V 5 bases short and J 2 bases short, with 8 bases between. CDR3 residues: CASSPDNTDTQYF. The CDR3, as DNA: TGTGCCAGCAGCCCGGACAACACAGATACGCAGTATTTT.

This chain connects TRBV28 to TRBJ2-2; 15 bases line up with TRBD2. The trim removed 4 bases at V and 6 bases at J, leaving 6 bases unmatched. Germline CDR1 reads MDHEN; CDR2 reads SYDVKM. The CDR3 loop spans 17 amino acids. In DNA form, the CDR3 reads TGTGCCAGCAGTTCCCCTCGGACTAGCGGGAGGGCCGGGGAGCTGTTTTTT. Its translation is CASSSPRTSGRAGELFF.

The chain recombines TRBV13 with TRBJ1-4; 9 nucleotides line up with TRBD1. The CDR3 has 18 amino acids. Trimming cost V 2 bases and J 4 bases; bases outside gene matches: 11. Germline V lookup: CDR1 PRHDT, CDR2 FYEKMQ (reference sequence). CDR3 amino acids: CASSLRGTGGDRNEKLFF. Here the CDR3 DNA reads TGTGCCAGCAGCTTACGTGGTACAGGGGGCGATCGTAATGAAAAACTGTTTTTT.

This chain links TRBV7-2 with TRBJ1-1, with 9 nucleotides matching TRBD1. J lost 4 bases, V lost 5 bases, and 8 bases had no gene match. Germline loops: CDR1 SGHTA, CDR2 FQGNSA. The CDR3 runs to 15 residues. In DNA form, the CDR3 reads TGTGCCAGCAGCCCTGGGACAGGGCGGGGCACTGAAGCTTTCTTT. It specifies CASSPGTGRGTEAFF.

The chain is built from TRBV6-2 or TRBV6-3 and TRBJ1-3; a possible D gene is TRBD1 (6 bases). CDR1 is MNHEY and CDR2 is SVGEGT in the germline V gene. The CDR3 length is 16 residues. Deletions cut 5 bases from V and 0 bases from J, with 14 bases between. CDR3 protein: CASSRRDIRSGNTIYF. As DNA, the CDR3 is TGTGCCAGCAGTCGCCGGGACATCCGCTCTGGAAACACCATATATTTT.

The chain is built from TRBV28 and TRBJ2-7; 7 bases agree with TRBD1. This CDR3 comprises 13 residues. CDR1 and CDR2 (germline): MDHEN, SYDVKM. With V trimmed by 10 bases and J by 4 bases, 10 bases remained unmatched. As DNA, the CDR3 is TGTGCCACTGGTGGGACAGTCCAATACGAGCAGTACTTC. Protein product: CATGGTVQYEQYF.

The rearrangement uses TRBV11-2 and TRBJ2-3; D may be TRBD2 (6 bases). The CDR3 is 12 amino acids. Per germline, CDR1 SGHAT and CDR2 FQNNGV. Trimming shortened V by 11 bases and J by 2 bases, and 11 bases separated the two germline ends. CDR3 in amino acids: CASGGNTDTQYF. For the CDR3, the DNA is TGTGCCTCTGGCGGGAACACAGATACGCAGTATTTT.

The chain carries TRBV29-1 and TRBJ2-1; 8 bases line up with TRBD1. With V trimmed by 3 bases and J by 2 bases, 9 bases remained unmatched. The CDR3 runs 16 residues. CDR1 and CDR2 from the germline V gene are SQVTM and ANQGSEA. CDR3: CSVDAPRGLTYNEQFF. In DNA, the CDR3 is TGCAGCGTTGATGCCCCCAGGGGGCTCACCTACAATGAGCAGTTCTTC.

The chain recombines TRBV30 with TRBJ2-5; D gene unclear. V gave up 1 base and J gave up 2 bases, with 8 bases separating them. This CDR3 has 13 amino acids. Per the germline V gene, CDR1 is GTSNPN and CDR2 is SVGIG (reference sequence). As DNA, the CDR3 is TGTGCCTGGAGTGGCAGCGTACAAGAGACCCAGTACTTC. This sequence encodes CAWSGSVQETQYF.

This rearrangement joins TRBV18 to TRBJ2-5; the D is unclear. The V gene lost 3 bases and the J gene lost 2 bases, with 4 bases spanning the gap. This CDR3 has 12 residues. From germline, CDR1 is KGHSH and CDR2 LQKENI. The chain's CDR3 is CASSPGQETQYF. CDR3 sequence (DNA): TGTGCCAGCTCACCCGGGCAAGAGACCCAGTACTTC.

V gene TRBV5-4 combines with J gene TRBJ2-1, with 7 bases aligning to TRBD1. CDR1 is SGHNT and CDR2 is YYREEE in the germline V gene (reference sequence). The CDR3 covers 17 residues. V shed 2 bases, J shed 7 bases, and the junction held 15 bases outside the gene matches. CDR3 region: CASSFGVLGGGRNEQFF. The CDR3 DNA is TGTGCCAGCAGCTTTGGGGTCCTAGGGGGCGGTAGAAATGAGCAGTTCTTC.

This clone was recorded only once. This sequence joins TRBV7-9 and TRBJ2-2; 11 positions match TRBD2. The V gene's germline CDR1 is SEHNR and CDR2 FQNEAQ (reference sequence). V gave up 6 bases and J gave up 3 bases; unmatched junction bases: 3. This CDR3 region has 15 residues. The CDR3 DNA reads TGTGCCAGCAGGACTAGCGGGGTTTACACCGGGGAGCTGTTTTTT. It codes for CASRTSGVYTGELFF.

This clone appeared a few times. J is TRBJ1-3 and V is TRBV5-1; 9 bases match TRBD1. The CDR3 loop spans 15 amino acids. V trimming: 3 bases; J trimming: 7 bases; junction bases outside the gene matches: 8. Germline V gene data show CDR1 as SGHRS and CDR2 as YFSETQ. CDR3 loop: CASSSAGTGSNTIYF. The CDR3 region has the DNA TGCGCCAGCAGCTCGGCCGGGACAGGGTCGAACACCATATATTTT.

The genes are TRBV4-1 and TRBJ1-1, with a weak D call TRBD1 (6 bases). This CDR3 has 13 amino acids. Per germline, CDR1 MGHRA and CDR2 YSYEKL. V lost 1 base to trimming and J lost 10 bases, with 13 bases between them. The CDR3: CASSQVTGFGAFF. The CDR3, as DNA: TGCGCCAGCAGCCAAGTGACAGGCTTTGGAGCTTTCTTT.

This chain connects TRBV9 to TRBJ2-7; 9 nucleotides agree with TRBD1. CDR3 size: 15 residues. The V and J ends lost 0 bases and 6 bases, in that order; junction bases with no gene match: 7. In germline, CDR1 is SGDLS, CDR2 YYNGEE. CDR3 residues: CASSVGPGQGSEQYF. Written as DNA, the CDR3 is TGTGCCAGCAGCGTAGGACCGGGACAGGGAAGCGAGCAGTACTTC.

This sequence joins TRBV9 and TRBJ2-1, with TRBD2 matching over 8 bases. The CDR3 extends over 16 amino acids. Trimming at V came to 0 bases and at J to 0 bases, leaving 2 bases not matched to a gene. Germline V lookup: CDR1 SGDLS, CDR2 YYNGEE. The CDR3 DNA reads TGTGCCAGCAGCGTAGAGGCGGGGGGCTCCTACAATGAGCAGTTCTTC. It translates to CASSVEAGGSYNEQFF.

This clone was counted a few times. The rearrangement joins TRBV3-1 (or the pseudogene TRBV3-2) to TRBJ2-1; 8 bases agree with TRBD1. This CDR3 is 16 amino acids long. The germline V gene encodes CDR1 LGHDT and CDR2 YNNKEL (reference sequence). J gave up 9 bases and V 0 bases, and 10 bases lay outside the gene matches. CDR3 region: CASSQDLGQGFGEQFF. The CDR3, as DNA: TGTGCCAGCAGCCAAGATCTAGGACAGGGTTTTGGTGAGCAGTTCTTC.

The chain combines TRBV7-2 with TRBJ1-2, with 7 bases identical to TRBD1. The CDR3 covers 14 residues. The junction had 5 bases not matched to a gene; V was cut back by 2 bases and J by 5 bases. The germline V gene has CDR1 SGHTA and CDR2 FQGNSA. The CDR3 here is CASSLSRGRYGYTF. The CDR3 DNA reads TGTGCCAGCAGCTTATCCAGGGGGAGGTATGGCTACACCTTC.

This clone came up once. CDR3 amino acids: CASSQEIKAYEQFF. The CDR3 bases are TGTGCCAGCAGCCAAGAAATTAAAGCGTATGAGCAGTTCTTC. The chain combines TRBV3-1 (or the pseudogene TRBV3-2) with TRBJ2-1; no definite D call. There are 14 residues in the CDR3. V was shortened by 0 bases and J by 8 bases, with 11 bases between the two germline ends. CDR1 and CDR2 from the germline V gene are LGHDT and YNNKEL (reference sequence).

The V gene is TRBV5-1, the J gene TRBJ2-3, with TRBD2 matching over 11 bases. The V and J ends lost 7 bases and 6 bases, in that order; junction bases with no gene match: 13. CDR1 SGHRS and CDR2 YFSETQ come from the germline V gene. The CDR3 sequence is 16 residues long. CDR3 DNA sequence: TGCGCCAGCGCCCTACCCACTAGCGGGGGAAGGGATACGCAGTATTTT. Its translation: CASALPTSGGRDTQYF.

The rearrangement links TRBV19 to TRBJ2-5; D is undetermined. The V and J ends lost 3 bases and 4 bases respectively, with 12 bases between them. Germline CDR1 and CDR2: LNHDA and SQIVND (reference sequence). The CDR3 extends over 14 amino acids. CDR3 amino acids: CASSMGSPGETQYF. The CDR3 region has the DNA TGTGCCAGTAGTATGGGTTCTCCAGGAGAGACCCAGTACTTC. Variable domain in full (rest from reference TRBV19 and TRBJ2-5): DGGITQSPKYLFRKEGQNVTLSCEQNLNHDAMYWYRQDPGQGLRLIYYSQIVNDFQKGDIAEGYSVSREKKESFPLTVTSAQKNPTAFYLCASSMGSPGETQYFGPGTRLLVL.

The chain carries TRBV30 and TRBJ1-5, with 9 bases identical to TRBD1. CDR1 and CDR2 (germline): GTSNPN, SVGIG (reference sequence). Trimming removed 0 bases from V and 7 bases from J; junction bases left unmatched: 7. The length of the CDR3 is 15 residues. CDR3 protein: CAWSVPDRGRQPQHF. CDR3 nucleotides: TGTGCCTGGAGTGTCCCCGACAGGGGGAGACAGCCCCAGCATTTT.

This clone was found a few times. The chain combines TRBV2 with TRBJ1-1; D unclear. Germline CDR1 reads SNHLY; CDR2 reads FYNNEI. V lost 9 bases to trimming and J lost 8 bases, with 13 bases between them. This CDR3 region has 11 residues. CDR3 protein: CARARGDEAFF. The CDR3 bases are TGTGCCAGGGCCCGAGGAGACGAAGCTTTCTTT. The variable domain in full, completed from reference TRBV2 and TRBJ1-1, reads EPEVTQTPSHQVTQMGQEVILRCVPISNHLYFYWYRQILGQKVEFLVSFYNNEISEKSEIFDDQFSVERPDGSNFTLKIRSTKLEDSAMYFCARARGDEAFFGQGTRLTVV.

This clone was seen only a few times. This chain uses TRBV27 with TRBJ2-7; D remains unclear. Trimming removed 4 bases at V and 6 bases at J, with 10 bases between. There are 12 residues in the CDR3. The germline V gene encodes CDR1 MNHEY and CDR2 SMNVEV (reference sequence). CDR3: CASSSGLGEQYF. As DNA, the CDR3 is TGTGCCAGCAGTTCAGGTTTGGGCGAGCAGTACTTC.